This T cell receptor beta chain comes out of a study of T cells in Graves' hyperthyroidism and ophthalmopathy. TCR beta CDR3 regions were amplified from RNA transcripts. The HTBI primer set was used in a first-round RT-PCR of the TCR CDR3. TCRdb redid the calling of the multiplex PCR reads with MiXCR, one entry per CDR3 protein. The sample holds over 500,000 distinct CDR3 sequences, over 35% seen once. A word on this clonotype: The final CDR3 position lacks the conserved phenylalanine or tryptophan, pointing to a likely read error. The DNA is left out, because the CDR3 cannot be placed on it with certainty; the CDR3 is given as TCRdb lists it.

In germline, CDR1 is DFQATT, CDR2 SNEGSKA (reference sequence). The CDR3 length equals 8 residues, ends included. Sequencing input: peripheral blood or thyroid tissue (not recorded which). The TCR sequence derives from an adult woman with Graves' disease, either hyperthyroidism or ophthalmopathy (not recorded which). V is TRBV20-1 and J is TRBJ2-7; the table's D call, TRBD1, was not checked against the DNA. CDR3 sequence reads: CSPPCPYP.